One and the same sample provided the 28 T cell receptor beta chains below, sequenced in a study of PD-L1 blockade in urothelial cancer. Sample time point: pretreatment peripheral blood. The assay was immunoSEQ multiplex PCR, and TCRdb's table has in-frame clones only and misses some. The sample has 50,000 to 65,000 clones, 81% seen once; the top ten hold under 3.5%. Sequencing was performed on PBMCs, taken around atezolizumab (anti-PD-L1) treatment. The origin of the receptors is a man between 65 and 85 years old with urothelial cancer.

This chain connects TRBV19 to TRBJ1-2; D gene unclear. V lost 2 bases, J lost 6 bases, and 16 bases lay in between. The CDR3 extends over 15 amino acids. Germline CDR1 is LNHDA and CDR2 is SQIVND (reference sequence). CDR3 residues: CASSINVLKSNGYTF. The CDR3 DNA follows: TGTGCCAGTAGTATAAACGTCTTGAAGAGCAATGGCTACACCTTC.

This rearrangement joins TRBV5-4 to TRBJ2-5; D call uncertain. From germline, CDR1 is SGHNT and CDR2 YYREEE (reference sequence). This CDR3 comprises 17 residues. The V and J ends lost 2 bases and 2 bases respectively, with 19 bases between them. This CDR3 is CASSFPPGSPVQETQYF. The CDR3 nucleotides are TGTGCCAGCAGCTTCCCGCCCGGGTCCCCAGTACAAGAGACCCAGTACTTC.

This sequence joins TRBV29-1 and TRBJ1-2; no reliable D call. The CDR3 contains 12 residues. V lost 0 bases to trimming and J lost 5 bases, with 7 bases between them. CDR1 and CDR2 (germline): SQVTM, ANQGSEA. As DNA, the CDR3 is TGCAGCGTTGAAGAAGGGAGGTATGGCTACACCTTC. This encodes CSVEEGRYGYTF. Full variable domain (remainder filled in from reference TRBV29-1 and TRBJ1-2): SAVISQKPSRDICQRGTSLTIQCQVDSQVTMMFWYRQQPGQSLTLIATANQGSEATYESGFVIDKFPISRPNLTFSTLTVSNMSPEDSSIYLCSVEEGRYGYTFGSGTRLTVV.

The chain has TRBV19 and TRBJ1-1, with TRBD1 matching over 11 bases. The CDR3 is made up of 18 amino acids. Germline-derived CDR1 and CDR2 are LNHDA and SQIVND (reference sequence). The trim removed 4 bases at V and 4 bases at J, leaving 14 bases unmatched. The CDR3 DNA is TGTGCCAGTAGTACTACCGGGAGAGGACAGGGGGCCGGCACTGAAGCTTTCTTT. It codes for CASSTTGRGQGAGTEAFF.

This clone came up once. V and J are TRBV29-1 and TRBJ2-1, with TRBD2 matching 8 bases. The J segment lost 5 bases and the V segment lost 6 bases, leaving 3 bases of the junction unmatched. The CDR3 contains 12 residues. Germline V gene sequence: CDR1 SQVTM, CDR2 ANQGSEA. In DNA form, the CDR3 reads TGCAGCGTGGGGACTAGGCACAATGAGCAGTTCTTC. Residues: CSVGTRHNEQFF.

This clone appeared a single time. CDR3 DNA sequence: TGTGCCAGCAGTTCCCCGGGAGAGGTTTATGGCTACACCTTC. Amino acids: CASSSPGEVYGYTF. The rearrangement uses TRBV6-6 and TRBJ1-2; D call uncertain. The CDR3 loop spans 14 amino acids. Looked up from germline, CDR1 is MNHNY and CDR2 is SVGAGI (reference sequence). The germline V and J ends were trimmed by 4 bases and 5 bases, with 14 bases remaining between them.

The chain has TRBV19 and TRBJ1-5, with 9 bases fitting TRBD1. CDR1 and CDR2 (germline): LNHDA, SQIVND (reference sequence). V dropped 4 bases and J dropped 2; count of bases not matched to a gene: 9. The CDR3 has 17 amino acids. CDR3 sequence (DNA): TGTGCCAGTAGTACAACAGGGGGCGGGTTCGGCAATCAGCCCCAGCATTTT. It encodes CASSTTGGGFGNQPQHF.

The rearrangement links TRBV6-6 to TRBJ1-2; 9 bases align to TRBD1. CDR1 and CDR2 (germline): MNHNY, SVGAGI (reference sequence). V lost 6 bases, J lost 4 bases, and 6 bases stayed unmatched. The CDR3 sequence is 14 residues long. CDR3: CASSFGQGSYGYTF. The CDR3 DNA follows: TGTGCCAGCAGCTTTGGACAGGGGTCCTATGGCTACACCTTC.

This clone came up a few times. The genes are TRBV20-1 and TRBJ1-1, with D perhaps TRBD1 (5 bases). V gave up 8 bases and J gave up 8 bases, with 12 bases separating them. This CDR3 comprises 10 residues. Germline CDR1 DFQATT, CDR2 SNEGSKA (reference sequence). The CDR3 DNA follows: TGCAGTCTCGGGGGTGCAGAAGCTTTCTTT. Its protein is CSLGGAEAFF.

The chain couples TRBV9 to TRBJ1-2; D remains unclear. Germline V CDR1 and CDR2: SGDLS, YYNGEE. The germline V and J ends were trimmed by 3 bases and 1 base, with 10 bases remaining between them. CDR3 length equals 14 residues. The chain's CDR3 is CASSAPPHNYGYTF. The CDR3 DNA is TGTGCCAGCAGCGCCCCCCCCCATAACTATGGCTACACCTTC.

The CDR3 sequence is CASSPSINEITQYF. In nucleotides, the CDR3 is TGTGCCAGTAGTCCTAGCATCAACGAGATAACGCAGTATTTT. This chain joins TRBV19 and TRBJ2-3; tentatively, D is TRBD2 (5 bases). The CDR3 runs to 14 residues. Germline loops: CDR1 LNHDA, CDR2 SQIVND (reference sequence). V was pared by 5 bases and J by 9 bases, with 18 bases between.

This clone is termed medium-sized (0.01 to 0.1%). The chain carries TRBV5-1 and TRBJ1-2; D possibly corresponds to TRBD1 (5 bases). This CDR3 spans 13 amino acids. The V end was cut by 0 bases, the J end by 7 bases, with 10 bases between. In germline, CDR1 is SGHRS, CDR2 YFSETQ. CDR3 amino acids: CASSLDQGLGYTF. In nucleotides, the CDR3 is TGCGCCAGCAGCTTGGATCAGGGACTTGGCTACACCTTC.

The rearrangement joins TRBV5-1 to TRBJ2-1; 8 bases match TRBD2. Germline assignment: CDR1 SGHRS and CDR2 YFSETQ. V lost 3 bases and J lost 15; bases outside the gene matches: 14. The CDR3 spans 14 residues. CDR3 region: CASSSGTSLLEGFF. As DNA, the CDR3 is TGCGCCAGCAGCTCCGGGACTAGTCTGTTGGAGGGGTTCTTC.

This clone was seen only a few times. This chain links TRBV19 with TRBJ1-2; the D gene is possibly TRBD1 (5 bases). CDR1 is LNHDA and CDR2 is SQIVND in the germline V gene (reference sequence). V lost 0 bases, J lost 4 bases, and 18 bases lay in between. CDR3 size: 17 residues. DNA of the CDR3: TGTGCCAGTAGTATAGATCGTCGCAGGGAATTTTTCTATGGCTACACCTTC. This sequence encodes CASSIDRRREFFYGYTF. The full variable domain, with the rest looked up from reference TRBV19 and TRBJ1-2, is DGGITQSPKYLFRKEGQNVTLSCEQNLNHDAMYWYRQDPGQGLRLIYYSQIVNDFQKGDIAEGYSVSREKKESFPLTVTSAQKNPTAFYLCASSIDRRREFFYGYTFGSGTRLTVV.

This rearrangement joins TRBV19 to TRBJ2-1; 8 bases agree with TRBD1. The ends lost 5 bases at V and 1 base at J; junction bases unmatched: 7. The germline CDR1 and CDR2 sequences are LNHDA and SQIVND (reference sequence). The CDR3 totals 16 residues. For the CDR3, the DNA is TGTGCCAGTAGTGCAGGACAGGGACGGTCCTACAATGAGCAGTTCTTC. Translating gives CASSAGQGRSYNEQFF. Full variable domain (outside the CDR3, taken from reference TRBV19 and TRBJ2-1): DGGITQSPKYLFRKEGQNVTLSCEQNLNHDAMYWYRQDPGQGLRLIYYSQIVNDFQKGDIAEGYSVSREKKESFPLTVTSAQKNPTAFYLCASSAGQGRSYNEQFFGPGTRLTVL.

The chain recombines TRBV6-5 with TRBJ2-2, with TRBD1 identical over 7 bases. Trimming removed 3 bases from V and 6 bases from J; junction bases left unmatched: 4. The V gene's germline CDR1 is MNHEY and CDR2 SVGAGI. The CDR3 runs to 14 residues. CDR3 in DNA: TGTGCCAGCAGTTATGACAGGGAAGCCGGGGAGCTGTTTTTT. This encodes CASSYDREAGELFF.

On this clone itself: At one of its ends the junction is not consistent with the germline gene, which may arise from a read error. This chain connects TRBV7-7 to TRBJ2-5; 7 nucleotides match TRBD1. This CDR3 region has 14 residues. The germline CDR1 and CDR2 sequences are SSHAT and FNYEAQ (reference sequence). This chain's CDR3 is CASSPTGSGETQYF. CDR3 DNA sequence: TGTGCTAGCAGCCCGACAGGGTCGGGAGAGACCCAGTACTTC.

The CDR3 DNA follows: TGTGCCAGCTCACCAAGTGAGGCAGGGTGGGTCAATGAGCAGTTCTTC. Its protein product is CASSPSEAGWVNEQFF. The genes are TRBV18 and TRBJ2-1; TRBD1 might be the D (5 bases). Trimming took 2 bases from V and 6 from J, leaving 17 bases between them. Germline assignment: CDR1 KGHSH and CDR2 LQKENI. This CDR3 has 16 amino acids.

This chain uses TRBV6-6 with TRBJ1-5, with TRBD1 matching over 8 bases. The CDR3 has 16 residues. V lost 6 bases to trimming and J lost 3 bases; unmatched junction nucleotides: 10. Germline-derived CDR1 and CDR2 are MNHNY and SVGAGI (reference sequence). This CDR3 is CASSSIGQGYNQPQHF. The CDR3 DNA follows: TGTGCCAGCAGCTCTATAGGACAGGGTTACAATCAGCCCCAGCATTTT.

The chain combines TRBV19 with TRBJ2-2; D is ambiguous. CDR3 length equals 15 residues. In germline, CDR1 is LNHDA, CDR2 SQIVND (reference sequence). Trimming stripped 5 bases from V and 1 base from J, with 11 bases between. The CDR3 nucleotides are TGTGCCAGTAGTCTCGGGTCGGGGAACACCGGGGAGCTGTTTTTT. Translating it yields CASSLGSGNTGELFF.

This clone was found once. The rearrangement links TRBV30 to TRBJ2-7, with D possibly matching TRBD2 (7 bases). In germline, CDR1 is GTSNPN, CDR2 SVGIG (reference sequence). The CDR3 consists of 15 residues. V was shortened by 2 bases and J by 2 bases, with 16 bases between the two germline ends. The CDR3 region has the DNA TGTGCCTGGAGTAAGGGGGGGGCGGGAGCCTACGAGCAGTACTTC. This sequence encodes CAWSKGGAGAYEQYF.

The CDR3 loop reads CASSSPGGRNEQFF. CDR3 DNA sequence: TGTGCCAGCAGTTCCCCTGGGGGGAGGAATGAGCAGTTCTTC. This chain uses TRBV28 with TRBJ2-1, with TRBD2 as a possible D gene (6 bases). This CDR3 spans 14 amino acids. V was shortened by 4 bases and J by 7 bases, with 14 bases between the two germline ends. Germline CDR1 MDHEN, CDR2 SYDVKM. Full variable domain (rest looked up from reference TRBV28 and TRBJ2-1): DVKVTQSSRYLVKRTGEKVFLECVQDMDHENMFWYRQDPGLGLRLIYFSYDVKMKEKGDIPEGYSVSREKKERFSLILESASTNQTSMYLCASSSPGGRNEQFFGPGTRLTVL.

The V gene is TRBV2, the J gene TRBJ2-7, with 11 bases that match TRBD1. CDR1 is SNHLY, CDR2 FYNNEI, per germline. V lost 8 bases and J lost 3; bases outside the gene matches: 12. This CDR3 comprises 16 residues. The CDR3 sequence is CASLRDRGFFSYEQYF. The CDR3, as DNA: TGTGCCAGCCTCCGGGACAGGGGGTTTTTTAGCTACGAGCAGTACTTC.

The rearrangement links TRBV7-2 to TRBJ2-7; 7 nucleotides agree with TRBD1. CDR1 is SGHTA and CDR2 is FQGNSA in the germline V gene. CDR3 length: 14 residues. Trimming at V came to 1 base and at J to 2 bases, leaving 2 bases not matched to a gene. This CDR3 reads CASSLDQGAYEQYF. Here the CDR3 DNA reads TGTGCCAGCAGCTTAGATCAGGGGGCCTACGAGCAGTACTTC.

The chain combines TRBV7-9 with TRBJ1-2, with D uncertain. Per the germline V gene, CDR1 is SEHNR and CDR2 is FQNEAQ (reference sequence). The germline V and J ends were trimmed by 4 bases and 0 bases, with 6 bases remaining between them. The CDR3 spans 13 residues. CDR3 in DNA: TGTGCCAGCAGCTCCCCAACTAACTATGGCTACACCTTC. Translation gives CASSSPTNYGYTF.

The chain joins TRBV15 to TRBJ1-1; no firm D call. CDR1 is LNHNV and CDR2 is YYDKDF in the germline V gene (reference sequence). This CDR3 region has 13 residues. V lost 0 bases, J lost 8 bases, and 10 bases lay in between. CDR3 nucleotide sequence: TGTGCCACCAGCAGAGATCGGAGGCCCGAAGCTTTCTTT. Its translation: CATSRDRRPEAFF.

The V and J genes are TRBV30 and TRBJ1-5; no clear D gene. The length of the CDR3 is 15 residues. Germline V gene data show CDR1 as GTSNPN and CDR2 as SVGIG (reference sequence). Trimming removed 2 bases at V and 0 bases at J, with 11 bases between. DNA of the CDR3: TGTGCCTGGAGTCTCGGGTCACATAGCAATCAGCCCCAGCATTTT. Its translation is CAWSLGSHSNQPQHF.

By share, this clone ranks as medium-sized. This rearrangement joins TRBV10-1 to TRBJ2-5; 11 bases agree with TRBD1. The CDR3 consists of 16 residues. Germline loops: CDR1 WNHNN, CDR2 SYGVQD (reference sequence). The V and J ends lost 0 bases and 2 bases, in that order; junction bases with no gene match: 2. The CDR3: CASSESGTGGQETQYF. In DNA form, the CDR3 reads TGCGCCAGCAGTGAGTCTGGGACAGGGGGACAAGAGACCCAGTACTTC.